Presented here are 4 T cell receptor beta chains from one specimen sequenced in a study of CD8 T cells in ankylosing spondylitis (TCRdb year 2017). Summary of the overall study and its limitations: A TCR beta motif made up of about eight highly homologous amino acid variants appeared to be characteristic of blood from ankylosing spondylitis patients.

These receptors lack a known antigen. Library preparation employed 5' RACE. The sample was run on an Illumina HiSeq 2500. TCRdb reprocessed the public reads (quality trimming at Q25 with fastp, clone calling with MiXCR) and kept in-frame beta chains. Identical CDR3 proteins give one entry, which carries the most common genes and DNA. Counted in this sample were over 400,000 distinct CDR3 sequences; 25% to 30% of them appeared once. The top ten clones comprise 0.89% of the sample. The sequenced material came from blood, either unsorted or a sorted T cell fraction (not recorded which). Receptor source: a male donor with ankylosing spondylitis.

V usage is TRBV28 and J usage is TRBJ2-1, with 10 positions matching TRBD1. The germline V gene has CDR1 MDHEN and CDR2 SYDVKM. This CDR3 has 15 amino acids. J gave up 7 bases and V 6 bases, and 9 bases lay outside the gene matches. CDR3 region: CASRLPGQGTNEQFF. CDR3 coding DNA: TGTGCCAGCAGATTGCCGGGACAGGGGACTAATGAGCAGTTCTTC.

This clonotype was detected ten times or more. The chain has TRBV10-3 and TRBJ1-2, with a tentative D call TRBD1 (5 bases). With 7 bases removed from V and 2 bases from J, the gap between germline ends came to 11 bases. Germline V lookup: CDR1 ENHRY, CDR2 SYGVKD. This CDR3 has 13 residues. CDR3 bases: TGTGCCATCACTGGGACGGTGAACTATGGCTACACCTTC. Its translation is CAITGTVNYGYTF.

This chain links TRBV2 with TRBJ2-2; D not certain. The CDR3 is 14 amino acids. In germline, CDR1 is SNHLY, CDR2 FYNNEI. V lost 0 bases to trimming and J lost 6 bases, with 8 bases between them. CDR3 bases: TGTGCCAGCAGTGAAGCGCGACGTGCCGGGGAGCTGTTTTTT. It is translated as CASSEARRAGELFF.

The CDR3 loop reads CSVVLAGYYNEQFF. The CDR3 coding sequence is TGCAGCGTTGTGCTAGCGGGTTACTACAATGAGCAGTTCTTC. The rearrangement uses TRBV29-1 and TRBJ2-1; 8 positions match TRBD2. The V segment lost 4 bases and the J segment 3 bases; nucleotides outside the gene matches: 5. Per the germline V gene, CDR1 is SQVTM and CDR2 is ANQGSEA. There are 14 residues in the CDR3.